This note documents a single T cell receptor (beta chain) sequence. Libraries were prepared by immunoSEQ multiplex PCR; TCRdb keeps only in-frame clonotypes and omits some of them. The profile shows about 120,000 clones, approximately 80% of them singletons. The source of the sample is a study of PD-1 blockade in mismatch repair-deficient tumors. Sample: peripheral blood, taken 60 weeks after starting pembrolizumab. This TCR derives from an adult with mismatch repair-deficient cancer.

The CDR3 loop reads CASSFGGCTEAFF. DNA for the CDR3: TGTGCCAGCAGTTTTGGGGGGTGCACTGAAGCTTTCTTT. This chain links TRBV27 with TRBJ1-1; possibly TRBD1 for D (5 bases). The CDR3 length is 13 residues. Per the germline V gene, CDR1 is MNHEY and CDR2 is SMNVEV (reference sequence). Deletions cut 3 bases from V and 4 bases from J, with 9 bases between.